These 12 T cell receptor beta chains were all obtained from the same sample, sequenced in a study of T cells in localized non-small cell lung cancer. TCRdb's table, derived via immunoSEQ multiplex PCR, lists solely in-frame clones and lacks some. Of roughly 36,000 clones in the sample, roughly three quarters were seen once. Here the sequenced sample was PBMCs, taken before any cancer treatment. These receptors came from a woman aged 40-75 years with stage II squamous cell lung carcinoma.

This rearrangement joins TRBV7-9 to TRBJ1-6; 7 bases fit TRBD1. Per the germline V gene, CDR1 is SEHNR and CDR2 is FQNEAQ (reference sequence). The CDR3 covers 15 residues. J lost 8 bases, V lost 5 bases, and 9 bases had no gene match. The CDR3 region has the DNA TGTGCCAGCAGCGCCGGGACAGTGGATGATTCACCCCTCCACTTT. It specifies CASSAGTVDDSPLHF.

The J gene is TRBJ2-4, the V gene TRBV18; no clear D. The CDR3 totals 15 residues. Trimming shortened V by 0 bases and J by 0 bases, and 6 bases separated the two germline ends. Germline assignment: CDR1 KGHSH and CDR2 LQKENI. CDR3 in amino acids: CASSPPKGAKNIQYF. The DNA for the CDR3 is TGTGCCAGCTCACCACCGAAGGGAGCCAAAAACATTCAGTACTTC.

The chain joins TRBV19 to TRBJ2-5; possibly TRBD2 for D (5 bases). V was cut by 5 bases and J by 2 bases, with 15 bases left in between. CDR1 is LNHDA and CDR2 is SQIVND in the germline V gene (reference sequence). CDR3 length: 15 residues. CDR3 residues: CASSRSGAVQETQYF. The CDR3 nucleotides are TGTGCCAGTAGTCGGAGCGGCGCCGTTCAAGAGACCCAGTACTTC.

The J gene is TRBJ1-5, the V gene TRBV6-5; D is possibly TRBD1 (5 bases). The CDR3 contains 15 residues. Germline V gives CDR1 MNHEY, CDR2 SVGAGI. Between the trimmed V and J ends, which lost 6 bases and 2 bases, there was a span of 14 bases. The CDR3 sequence: CASRAGGAGNQPQHF. In DNA, the CDR3 is TGTGCCAGCAGAGCCGGCGGGGCAGGCAATCAGCCCCAGCATTTT.

The chain uses TRBV6-1 and TRBJ2-1; D gene ambiguous. Looked up from germline, CDR1 is MNHNS and CDR2 is SASEGT. The CDR3 extends over 15 amino acids. V dropped 0 bases and J dropped 2 bases, with 8 bases sitting between them. CDR3 loop: CASSEAVQTYNEQFF. The CDR3 bases are TGTGCCAGCAGTGAAGCGGTCCAGACCTACAATGAGCAGTTCTTC.

The V gene is TRBV9, the J gene TRBJ2-1; 7 positions agree with TRBD1. Germline V CDR1 and CDR2: SGDLS, YYNGEE. The V and J ends lost 2 bases and 0 bases, in that order; junction bases with no gene match: 2. The CDR3 loop spans 15 amino acids. DNA for the CDR3: TGTGCCAGCAGCGTGGGACAGAGCTCCTACAATGAGCAGTTCTTC. It codes for CASSVGQSSYNEQFF.

The rearrangement uses TRBV7-2 and TRBJ1-2; TRBD1 might be the D (5 bases). Per the germline V gene, CDR1 is SGHTA and CDR2 is FQGNSA. This CDR3 is 14 amino acids long. The V and J ends lost 4 bases and 1 base respectively, with 10 bases between them. Written as DNA, the CDR3 is TGTGCCAGCAGCTCGGACACAATTAACTATGGCTACACCTTC. This codes for CASSSDTINYGYTF.

This chain links TRBV14 with TRBJ1-4, with TRBD1 identical over 7 bases. The CDR3 sequence is 15 residues long. V trimming: 4 bases; J trimming: 5 bases; junction bases outside the gene matches: 7. Germline-derived CDR1 and CDR2 are SGHDN and FVKESK. The CDR3 loop is CASSPRDSRNEKLFF. DNA for the CDR3: TGTGCCAGCAGCCCCCGGGACAGTCGAAATGAAAAACTGTTTTTT. Looking up the rest from reference TRBV14 and TRBJ1-4 gives the full variable domain: EAGVTQFPSHSVIEKGQTVTLRCDPISGHDNLYWYRRVMGKEIKFLLHFVKESKQDESGMPNNRFLAERTGGTYSTLKVQPAELEDSGVYFCASSPRDSRNEKLFFGSGTQLSVL.

The chain combines TRBV27 with TRBJ2-7, with D perhaps TRBD2 (6 bases). V dropped 5 bases and J dropped 0 bases, with 14 bases sitting between them. CDR3 length: 15 residues. CDR1 and CDR2 (germline): MNHEY, SMNVEV (reference sequence). CDR3 amino acids: CASSASTRTSYEQYF. For the CDR3, the DNA is TGTGCCAGCAGTGCTTCGACTAGGACCTCCTACGAGCAGTACTTC.

This chain joins TRBV4-2 and TRBJ1-2; D is possibly TRBD1 (5 bases). The CDR3 length is 14 residues. V was clipped by 4 bases and J by 0 bases, with 9 bases between them. Germline loops: CDR1 LGHNA, CDR2 YNFKEQ. The CDR3 protein is CASSLGGANYGYTF. The CDR3 DNA sequence: TGTGCCAGCAGCCTCGGAGGGGCTAACTATGGCTACACCTTC.

The rearrangement uses TRBV29-1 and TRBJ2-2; D remains ambiguous. The V end was cut by 5 bases, the J end by 5 bases, with 9 bases between. Germline lookup yields CDR1 SQVTM and CDR2 ANQGSEA. This CDR3 contains 12 residues. DNA for the CDR3: TGCAGCGTTAATTGGGATACCGGGGAGCTGTTTTTT. Encoded protein: CSVNWDTGELFF.

The V gene is TRBV7-8, the J gene TRBJ2-2; 15 bases are a match to TRBD2. V shed 5 bases and J 7 bases; nucleotides not matched to a gene: 5. Germline V CDR1 and CDR2: SGHVS, FQNEAQ. This CDR3 spans 16 amino acids. Written as DNA, the CDR3 is TGTGCCAGCAGCCCGGGACTAGCGGGAGGAAACGGGGAGCTGTTTTTT. It encodes CASSPGLAGGNGELFF.